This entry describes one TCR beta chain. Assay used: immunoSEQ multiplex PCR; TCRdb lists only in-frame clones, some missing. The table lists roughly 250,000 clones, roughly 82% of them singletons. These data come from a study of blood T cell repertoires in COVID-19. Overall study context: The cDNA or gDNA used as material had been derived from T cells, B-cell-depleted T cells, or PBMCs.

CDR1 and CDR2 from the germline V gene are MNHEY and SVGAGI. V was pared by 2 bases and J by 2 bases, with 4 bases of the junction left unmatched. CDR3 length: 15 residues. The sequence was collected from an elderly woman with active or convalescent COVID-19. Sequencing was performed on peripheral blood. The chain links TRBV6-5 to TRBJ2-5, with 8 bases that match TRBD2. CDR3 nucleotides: TGTGCCAGCAGTTACCTCTCGGGGGGGCAAGAGACCCAGTACTTC. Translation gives CASSYLSGGQETQYF.